The 18 T cell receptor beta chains given below trace back to one sample, sequenced in a study of neoadjuvant anti-PD-1 for oral cavity cancer. Documented time point: after neoadjuvant nivolumab, at surgical resection. Assay used: immunoSEQ multiplex PCR; TCRdb lists only in-frame clones, some missing. The data hold just under 70,000 clones, with around 84% observed a single time. Sequencing was performed on PBMCs, taken after nivolumab (anti-PD-1) treatment. These receptors were collected from a person aged 35 to 85 with oral cavity squamous cell carcinoma.

This chain uses TRBV11-2 with TRBJ1-1, with D perhaps TRBD1 (5 bases). The CDR3 totals 14 residues. Trimming took off 5 bases at V and 4 bases at J, with 14 bases between the two ends. Per the germline V gene, CDR1 is SGHAT and CDR2 is FQNNGV. The CDR3 nucleotides read TGTGCCAGCAGCCCCCCCCGTGGGGCCACTGAAGCTTTCTTT. It specifies CASSPPRGATEAFF.

This sequence joins TRBV6-6 and TRBJ2-7; D gene unclear. CDR1 MNHNY and CDR2 SVGAGI come from the germline V gene (reference sequence). This CDR3 has 12 residues. Trimming left V 1 base short and J 6 bases short, with 7 bases between. In nucleotides, the CDR3 is TGTGCCAGCAGTTACTTTTTACCCGAGCAGTACTTC. Its protein product is CASSYFLPEQYF.

The chain joins TRBV9 to TRBJ2-4; possibly TRBD1 for D (5 bases). The V end lost 0 bases, the J end lost 0 bases, and 19 bases lay between the germline ends. This CDR3 is 19 amino acids long. Germline V gene data show CDR1 as SGDLS and CDR2 as YYNGEE. The CDR3 loop is CASSVARTKDQLAKNIQYF. In nucleotides, the CDR3 is TGTGCCAGCAGCGTAGCTAGGACAAAGGATCAACTAGCCAAAAACATTCAGTACTTC.

This clone was detected once. The V and J genes are TRBV15 and TRBJ1-5, with unresolved D. The CDR3 extends over 14 amino acids. Per germline, CDR1 LNHNV and CDR2 YYDKDF (reference sequence). The V gene lost 3 bases and the J gene lost 2 bases, with 8 bases spanning the gap. CDR3 loop: CATSRDGRNQPQHF. Here the CDR3 DNA reads TGTGCCACCAGCAGGGACGGGCGCAATCAGCCCCAGCATTTT.

In nucleotides, the CDR3 is TGCGCCAGCAGCCCCCAGGCTACCTCCTACGAGCAGTACTTC. It encodes CASSPQATSYEQYF. The chain has TRBV5-1 and TRBJ2-7; D is undetermined. CDR1 SGHRS and CDR2 YFSETQ come from the germline V gene. This CDR3 is built from 14 residues. Trimming left V 4 bases short and J 0 bases short, with 11 bases between.

V usage is TRBV7-9 and J usage is TRBJ2-1; D not certain. Trimming stripped 4 bases from V and 9 bases from J, with 22 bases between. CDR3 length: 16 amino acids. The germline gives CDR1 SEHNR, CDR2 FQNEAQ (reference sequence). Written as DNA, the CDR3 is TGTGCCAGCAGCTCCGGACCGTCCGGCCCGCCGGGTGAGCAGTTCTTC. It encodes CASSSGPSGPPGEQFF.

Remarks on this clone: At one end, the junction sequence differs from germline, possibly due to a read error. The J gene is TRBJ2-2, the V gene TRBV29-1, with 9 nucleotides matching TRBD2. The CDR3 sequence is 15 residues long. Germline V gene sequence: CDR1 SQVTM, CDR2 ANQGSEA. The CDR3 spells CSPDLVAGVERGAVF. The CDR3 coding sequence is TGCAGCCCCGACCTGGTAGCGGGAGTTGAGCGGGGAGCTGTTTTT.

The chain employs TRBV5-6 and TRBJ2-6; D gene ambiguous. The V gene lost 0 bases and the J gene lost 2 bases, with 15 bases spanning the gap. The germline gives CDR1 SGHDT, CDR2 YYEEEE. The CDR3 length is 18 residues. CDR3 sequence reads: CASSLGKKAPPGANVLTF. In nucleotides, the CDR3 is TGTGCCAGCAGCTTGGGTAAGAAGGCTCCACCTGGGGCCAACGTCCTGACTTTC.

The rearrangement links TRBV7-8 to TRBJ1-5; D is unresolved. Per germline, CDR1 SGHVS and CDR2 FQNEAQ. Trimming took off 1 base at V and 0 bases at J, with 4 bases between the two ends. This CDR3 region has 14 residues. In nucleotides, the CDR3 is TGTGCCAGCAGCTTAGGGTATAGCAATCAGCCCCAGCATTTT. Residues: CASSLGYSNQPQHF. Looking up the rest from reference TRBV7-8 and TRBJ1-5 gives the full variable domain: GAGVSQSPRYKVAKRGQDVALRCDPISGHVSLFWYQQALGQGPEFLTYFQNEAQLDKSGLPSDRFFAERPEGSVSTLKIQRTQQEDSAVYLCASSLGYSNQPQHFGDGTRLSIL.

By share of the sample, this clone is medium-sized. This chain joins TRBV4-1 and TRBJ2-2; 8 bases map to TRBD1. Germline V gene lookup returns CDR1 MGHRA and CDR2 YSYEKL. The CDR3 consists of 17 residues. The J segment lost 4 bases and the V segment lost 1 base, leaving 8 bases of the junction unmatched. CDR3 region: CASSQGWAGGFTGELFF. The CDR3 nucleotides are TGCGCCAGCAGCCAAGGGTGGGCAGGGGGCTTCACCGGGGAGCTGTTTTTT.

The chain joins TRBV6-6 to TRBJ2-3; unclear D gene. The CDR3 runs 14 residues. Trimming took 0 bases from V and 4 from J, leaving 8 bases between them. CDR1 MNHNY and CDR2 SVGAGI come from the germline V gene (reference sequence). The CDR3 coding sequence is TGTGCCAGCAGTTACTCCCCGCTTGCAGATACGCAGTATTTT. Protein sequence: CASSYSPLADTQYF.

This clone turned up a few times. The rearrangement uses TRBV30 and TRBJ1-1; unclear D gene. V was cut by 5 bases and J by 4 bases, with 14 bases left in between. The CDR3 runs to 13 residues. Germline V gene data show CDR1 as GTSNPN and CDR2 as SVGIG (reference sequence). CDR3 region: CAWGKTYGTEAFF. The CDR3 nucleotides read TGTGCCTGGGGAAAGACATACGGCACTGAAGCTTTCTTT.

The CDR3 here is CATSQIRDTGELFF. The CDR3 region has the DNA TGTGCCACCAGTCAGATTAGGGACACCGGGGAGCTGTTTTTT. V usage is TRBV15 and J usage is TRBJ2-2, with no clear D. The CDR3 has 14 amino acids. Between the trimmed V and J ends, which lost 6 bases and 3 bases, there was a span of 11 bases. Germline CDR1 and CDR2: LNHNV and YYDKDF (reference sequence).

Only one count was recorded for this clone. The genes are TRBV10-2 and TRBJ2-1; D uncertain. The CDR3 has 13 amino acids. Trimming stripped 6 bases from V and 5 bases from J, with 11 bases between. Germline CDR1 WSHSY, CDR2 SAAADI. CDR3 nucleotide sequence: TGCGCCAGCAGGCCCGGATTTGACAATGAGCAGTTCTTC. Protein sequence: CASRPGFDNEQFF.

The genes are TRBV10-2 and TRBJ2-3, with D perhaps matching TRBD1 (5 bases). The germline V gene has CDR1 WSHSY and CDR2 SAAADI. The V and J ends lost 0 bases and 0 bases respectively, with 10 bases between them. The CDR3 contains 16 residues. For the CDR3, the DNA is TGCGCCAGCAGTGAGTCGGACACCTCTAGCACAGATACGCAGTATTTT. Protein product: CASSESDTSSTDTQYF.

The CDR3 reads CASSLVGYEQYF. The CDR3 nucleotides read TGTGCCAGCAGCTTGGTGGGTTACGAGCAGTACTTC. The chain joins TRBV5-8 to TRBJ2-7; D unresolved. The CDR3 loop spans 12 amino acids. Germline CDR1 and CDR2: SGHTS and YDEGEE. The germline V and J ends were trimmed by 0 bases and 4 bases, with 5 bases remaining between them.

The rearrangement uses TRBV25-1 and TRBJ1-2; D call uncertain. The V gene's germline CDR1 is MGHDK and CDR2 SYGVNS. V was pared by 3 bases and J by 9 bases, with 17 bases between. The CDR3 is made up of 14 amino acids. This CDR3 is CASSESALSVSYTF. The CDR3 bases are TGTGCCAGCAGTGAGTCGGCCCTTTCCGTTAGCTACACCTTC.

This chain links TRBV30 with TRBJ2-1; TRBD2 might be the D (6 bases). The V and J ends lost 1 base and 8 bases respectively, with 6 bases between them. This CDR3 has 11 residues. Germline values: CDR1 GTSNPN, CDR2 SVGIG (reference sequence). The CDR3 is CAWSAGDEQFF. The CDR3 coding sequence is TGTGCCTGGAGTGCGGGGGATGAGCAGTTCTTC.